The 26 T cell receptor beta chains below come from one sample, sequenced in a study of PD-L1 blockade in urothelial cancer. Sample time point: pretreatment peripheral blood. The table came from immunoSEQ multiplex PCR; TCRdb's copy has only in-frame clones and leaves some out. The data show 32,000 or so clones, over 75% seen once. Source: PBMCs, taken around atezolizumab (anti-PD-L1) treatment. The receptors were sampled from a man in his fifties or sixties with urothelial cancer.

On this clone: At one boundary the junction diverges from the germline segment, which might be a read error. The chain combines TRBV19 with TRBJ2-7; TRBD2 agrees at 9 bases. Per the germline V gene, CDR1 is LNHDA and CDR2 is SQIVND (reference sequence). The CDR3 totals 11 residues. The CDR3 coding sequence is TGTGCCAGTAGCATAGCGGGAGTCGAGTACTTC. Its translation is CASSIAGVEYF. The variable domain in full, completed from reference TRBV19 and TRBJ2-7, reads DGGITQSPKYLFRKEGQNVTLSCEQNLNHDAMYWYRQDPGQGLRLIYYSQIVNDFQKGDIAEGYSVSREKKESFPLTVTSAQKNPTAFYLCASSIAGVEYFGPGTRLTVT.

The chain couples TRBV2 to TRBJ2-3; 10 nucleotides align to TRBD1. Losses at the gene ends were 5 bases for V and 6 bases for J; bases not matched to a gene: 2. This CDR3 comprises 13 residues. Germline V gene data show CDR1 as SNHLY and CDR2 as FYNNEI. The CDR3 here is CASSSDRGDTQYF. The DNA for the CDR3 is TGTGCCAGCAGTTCGGACAGGGGGGATACGCAGTATTTT.

The V call is TRBV11-2, the J call TRBJ1-1; D is ambiguous. The CDR3 is made up of 10 amino acids. CDR1 is SGHAT, CDR2 FQNNGV, per germline. V dropped 8 bases and J dropped 5 bases, with 6 bases sitting between them. This CDR3 reads CASGITEAFF. CDR3 sequence (DNA): TGTGCCAGCGGCATTACTGAAGCTTTCTTT.

The gene calls are TRBV11-1 and TRBJ2-7, with TRBD2 matching over 10 bases. V lost 1 base, J lost 3 bases, and 6 bases stayed unmatched. Germline CDR1 and CDR2: SGHAT and FQDESV (reference sequence). The CDR3 sequence is 16 residues long. In DNA form, the CDR3 reads TGTGCCAGCAGCTTAGAGTGGAGCGGGAGGGGCTACGAGCAGTACTTC. This translates into CASSLEWSGRGYEQYF.

CDR3 in DNA: TGTGCCAGTAGTATAGGACAGGCTGGGGCCAACGTCCTGACTTTC. Amino acids: CASSIGQAGANVLTF. This chain connects TRBV19 to TRBJ2-6; D may be TRBD1 (6 bases). Trimming removed 1 base from V and 2 bases from J, with 6 bases in between. The CDR3 consists of 15 residues. The V gene's germline CDR1 is LNHDA and CDR2 SQIVND (reference sequence). Using reference TRBV19 and TRBJ2-6 for the parts outside the CDR3, the full variable domain is DGGITQSPKYLFRKEGQNVTLSCEQNLNHDAMYWYRQDPGQGLRLIYYSQIVNDFQKGDIAEGYSVSREKKESFPLTVTSAQKNPTAFYLCASSIGQAGANVLTFGAGSRLTVL.

The chain carries TRBV9 and TRBJ1-3; the match to TRBD1 covers 7 bases. This CDR3 region has 17 residues. V was clipped by 0 bases and J by 0 bases; unmatched bases: 6. Germline CDR1 SGDLS, CDR2 YYNGEE. This chain's CDR3 is CASSVGDRAPSGNTIYF. Here the CDR3 DNA reads TGTGCCAGCAGCGTAGGGGACAGAGCACCCTCTGGAAACACCATATATTTT.

The chain joins TRBV7-9 to TRBJ2-7, with a weak D call TRBD1 (6 bases). The CDR3 has 16 amino acids. Germline CDR1 is SEHNR and CDR2 is FQNEAQ (reference sequence). The germline V and J ends were trimmed by 2 bases and 2 bases, with 16 bases remaining between them. DNA for the CDR3: TGTGCCAGCAGCTTACCTCCCCAGGGGATTACCTACGAGCAGTACTTC. Translated: CASSLPPQGITYEQYF.

This chain links TRBV5-1 with TRBJ1-2; D may be TRBD1 (6 bases). This CDR3 comprises 13 residues. Germline V gene data show CDR1 as SGHRS and CDR2 as YFSETQ. The V end was cut by 1 base, the J end by 8 bases, with 12 bases between. The CDR3 DNA reads as TGCGCCAGCAGCTTGACGGGGGGCGAAGGCTACACCTTC. It is translated as CASSLTGGEGYTF.

The genes are TRBV28 and TRBJ2-7; 10 positions agree with TRBD2. The CDR3 has 18 residues. Germline lookup yields CDR1 MDHEN and CDR2 SYDVKM. J was trimmed by 1 base and V by 7 bases; bases with no gene match: 16. CDR3 in amino acids: CASTQTSGWGGGSYEQYF. CDR3 nucleotides: TGTGCCAGCACCCAGACTAGCGGGTGGGGTGGTGGTTCCTACGAGCAGTACTTC.

This sequence joins TRBV30 and TRBJ1-1; 8 bases are shared with TRBD1. Trimming took 0 bases from V and 1 from J; bases not matched to a gene: 7. The V gene's germline CDR1 is GTSNPN and CDR2 SVGIG (reference sequence). This CDR3 is 16 amino acids long. The CDR3 DNA is TGTGCCTGGAGTGTAGTGGCAGGGGGCGCGAACACTGAAGCTTTCTTT. Its protein is CAWSVVAGGANTEAFF.

The chain combines TRBV5-6 with TRBJ2-2, with 10 bases that match TRBD1. The germline V gene encodes CDR1 SGHDT and CDR2 YYEEEE. The CDR3 extends over 16 amino acids. J lost 6 bases, V lost 4 bases, and 9 bases had no gene match. The CDR3 nucleotides read TGTGCCAGCAGCCCCGGGGACAGGGGTGGGGCCGGGGAGCTGTTTTTT. It yields the protein CASSPGDRGGAGELFF.

This chain joins TRBV9 and TRBJ1-2; 8 positions agree with TRBD1. CDR3 length equals 14 residues. After removal of 0 bases from V and 7 bases from J, the junction contained 5 bases not matched to a gene. CDR1 SGDLS and CDR2 YYNGEE come from the germline V gene. The CDR3 DNA follows: TGTGCCAGCAGCGTAGTTACAGGGGGTTTTGGCTACACCTTC. This gives the protein CASSVVTGGFGYTF.

Here the CDR3 DNA reads TGTGCCAGCAGTACTAGACTAGTGGGAGAGACCCAGTACTTC. Protein sequence: CASSTRLVGETQYF. This chain uses TRBV5-4 with TRBJ2-5; D might be TRBD2 (6 bases). The germline V and J ends were trimmed by 5 bases and 4 bases, with 15 bases remaining between them. Germline assignment: CDR1 SGHNT and CDR2 YYREEE (reference sequence). This CDR3 is 14 amino acids long.

V gene TRBV18 combines with J gene TRBJ2-7; 9 positions match TRBD2. V shed 1 base, J shed 5 bases, and the junction held 3 bases outside the gene matches. CDR1 is KGHSH and CDR2 is LQKENI in the germline V gene. The CDR3 sequence is 14 residues long. CDR3 protein: CASSPLAGEDEQYF. CDR3 DNA sequence: TGTGCCAGCTCACCACTAGCGGGAGAGGACGAGCAGTACTTC.

The chain employs TRBV28 and TRBJ1-2; D possibly corresponds to TRBD1 (5 bases). Germline V gene sequence: CDR1 MDHEN, CDR2 SYDVKM. The V end lost 7 bases, the J end lost 10 bases, and 16 bases lay between the germline ends. The CDR3 is made up of 12 amino acids. For the CDR3, the DNA is TGTGCCAGCACCACGGGGGGGTTCTCCTACACCTTC. This encodes CASTTGGFSYTF.

The chain couples TRBV10-3 to TRBJ2-2; 13 bases are a match to TRBD2. Trimming at V came to 4 bases and at J to 0 bases, leaving 2 bases not matched to a gene. This CDR3 spans 17 amino acids. Germline V gene sequence: CDR1 ENHRY, CDR2 SYGVKD. The CDR3 DNA reads as TGTGCCATCAGTGGACTAGCGGGAGGTACGAACACCGGGGAGCTGTTTTTT. Encoded protein: CAISGLAGGTNTGELFF.

The chain carries TRBV5-1 and TRBJ2-7; 10 bases line up with TRBD2. The CDR3 length is 16 residues. In germline, CDR1 is SGHRS, CDR2 YFSETQ. The V gene end was trimmed by 1 base and the J gene end by 5 bases; junction bases not matched to a gene: 9. In nucleotides, the CDR3 is TGCGCCAGCAGCTTGAGGCCTAGCGGGAGTGGGAACGAGCAGTACTTC. Its protein product is CASSLRPSGSGNEQYF.

The chain links TRBV30 to TRBJ2-5, with TRBD2 matching 14 bases. Germline CDR1 reads GTSNPN; CDR2 reads SVGIG (reference sequence). The CDR3 is 14 amino acids. The V gene end was trimmed by 5 bases and the J gene end by 6 bases; junction bases not matched to a gene: 5. The chain's CDR3 is CAWGTSGSFKTQYF. CDR3 DNA sequence: TGTGCCTGGGGGACTAGCGGGAGTTTTAAGACCCAGTACTTC.

The rearrangement joins TRBV4-3 to TRBJ2-3; 11 bases are shared with TRBD2. CDR1 is LGHNA, CDR2 YSLEER, per germline. This CDR3 spans 17 amino acids. J lost 1 base, V lost 4 bases, and 7 bases had no gene match. The CDR3 region is CASSLAGGPMGTDTQYF. CDR3 DNA sequence: TGCGCCAGCAGCCTAGCGGGAGGGCCCATGGGCACAGATACGCAGTATTTT.

V gene TRBV5-1 combines with J gene TRBJ2-7; D is possibly TRBD2 (6 bases). The germline CDR1 and CDR2 sequences are SGHRS and YFSETQ. The V end lost 5 bases, the J end lost 4 bases, and 19 bases lay between the germline ends. CDR3 length: 15 residues. The DNA for the CDR3 is TGCGCCAGCAGGAGAGCATCGGAGGGCCGGTACGAGCAGTACTTC. Its protein product is CASRRASEGRYEQYF.

The table lists this clone with a count of one. The CDR3 region has the DNA TGTGCCAGCTCACCACCTGAGGGTAGTGCCTATGGCTACACCTTC. Protein product: CASSPPEGSAYGYTF. This chain joins TRBV18 and TRBJ1-2; D unresolved. V shed 0 bases and J shed 4 bases, with 12 bases lying between them. CDR3 length: 15 residues. Germline-derived CDR1 and CDR2 are KGHSH and LQKENI.

The V call is TRBV19, the J call TRBJ1-3; a weak D match, TRBD1 (6 bases). Per germline, CDR1 LNHDA and CDR2 SQIVND (reference sequence). The CDR3 has 15 amino acids. Trimming left V 4 bases short and J 4 bases short, with 14 bases between. The CDR3 region has the DNA TGTGCCAGTAGTAAGTTACAGGGTGCCGGAAACACCATATATTTT. The encoded protein is CASSKLQGAGNTIYF.

The chain uses TRBV5-1 and TRBJ1-4; tentatively, D is TRBD1 (6 bases). The CDR3 covers 18 residues. V shed 0 bases and J shed 0 bases, with 15 bases lying between them. The germline V gene has CDR1 SGHRS and CDR2 YFSETQ. The CDR3 here is CASSLASGRGTTNEKLFF. In DNA, the CDR3 is TGCGCCAGCAGCTTGGCATCCGGGAGGGGGACAACTAATGAAAAACTGTTTTTT. Full variable domain (outside the CDR3, taken from reference TRBV5-1 and TRBJ1-4): KAGVTQTPRYLIKTRGQQVTLSCSPISGHRSVSWYQQTPGQGLQFLFEYFSETQRNKGNFPGRFSGRQFSNSRSEMNVSTLELGDSALYLCASSLASGRGTTNEKLFFGSGTQLSVL.

J is TRBJ2-2 and V is TRBV28; the D gene is possibly TRBD1 (5 bases). CDR1 and CDR2 from the germline V gene are MDHEN and SYDVKM. V lost 3 bases, J lost 6 bases, and 8 bases lay in between. The CDR3 is 13 residues long. The CDR3 sequence is CASSFGRAGELFF. CDR3 nucleotide sequence: TGTGCCAGCAGTTTTGGCAGGGCCGGGGAGCTGTTTTTT.

The chain carries TRBV19 and TRBJ2-7; D might be TRBD1 (6 bases). Between the trimmed V and J ends, which lost 6 bases and 2 bases, there was a span of 14 bases. Germline V gene data show CDR1 as LNHDA and CDR2 as SQIVND (reference sequence). CDR3 size: 14 residues. The CDR3 coding sequence is TGTGCCAGTAGGAGCCGGGACATCACCTACGAGCAGTACTTC. It encodes CASRSRDITYEQYF.

The chain joins TRBV4-2 to TRBJ1-5, with 8 positions matching TRBD1. The CDR3 runs 18 residues. J gave up 5 bases and V 1 base, and 13 bases lay outside the gene matches. Germline assignment: CDR1 LGHNA and CDR2 YNFKEQ. CDR3 sequence (DNA): TGTGCCAGCAGCCAAGTTAGTCATGGCAGGGGGCCGGATCAGCCCCAGCATTTT. Translation: CASSQVSHGRGPDQPQHF.